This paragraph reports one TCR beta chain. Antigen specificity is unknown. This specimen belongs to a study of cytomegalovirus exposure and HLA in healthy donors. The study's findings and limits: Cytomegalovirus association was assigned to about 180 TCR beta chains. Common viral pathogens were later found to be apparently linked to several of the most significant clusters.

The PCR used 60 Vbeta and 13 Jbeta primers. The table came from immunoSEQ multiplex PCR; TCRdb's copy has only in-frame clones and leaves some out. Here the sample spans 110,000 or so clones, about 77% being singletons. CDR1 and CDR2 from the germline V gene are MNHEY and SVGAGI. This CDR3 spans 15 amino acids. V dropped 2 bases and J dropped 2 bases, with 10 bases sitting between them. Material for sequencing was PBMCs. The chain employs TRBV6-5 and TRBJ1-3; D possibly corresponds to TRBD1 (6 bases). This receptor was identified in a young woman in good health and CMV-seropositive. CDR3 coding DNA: TGTGCCAGCAGTTACAGGGACACACCTGGAAACACCATATATTTT. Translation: CASSYRDTPGNTIYF.